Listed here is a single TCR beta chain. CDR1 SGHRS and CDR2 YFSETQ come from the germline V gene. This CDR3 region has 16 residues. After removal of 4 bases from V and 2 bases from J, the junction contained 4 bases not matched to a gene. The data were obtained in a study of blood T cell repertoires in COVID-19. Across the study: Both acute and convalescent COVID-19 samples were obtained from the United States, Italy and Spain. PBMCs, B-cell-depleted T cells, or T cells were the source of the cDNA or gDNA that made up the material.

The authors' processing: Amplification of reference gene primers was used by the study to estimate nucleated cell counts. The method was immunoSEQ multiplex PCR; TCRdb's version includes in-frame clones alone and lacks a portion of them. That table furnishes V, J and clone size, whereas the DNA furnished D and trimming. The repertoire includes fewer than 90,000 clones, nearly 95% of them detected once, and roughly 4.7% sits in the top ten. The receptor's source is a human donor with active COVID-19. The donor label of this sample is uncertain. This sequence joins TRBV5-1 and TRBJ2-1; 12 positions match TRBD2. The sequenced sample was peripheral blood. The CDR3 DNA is TGCGCCAGCAGCGCTAGCGGGGGGGCCGCCTACAATGAGCAGTTCTTC. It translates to CASSASGGAAYNEQFF.